The rows below give T cell receptor beta chains drawn from one sample of a study of long-term antiretroviral therapy in people with HIV. This table comes from immunoSEQ multiplex PCR, and its TCRdb copy is limited to in-frame clones, with some not included. The top ten hold about 7.7% of the sample, which has fewer than 35,000 clones, approximately 85% seen once. The material was unsorted PBMCs, obtained 3 years after starting antiretroviral therapy. The source is a man aged 40-49 years with HIV. CDR3s leave out the opening cysteine and the closing phenylalanine or tryptophan.

v_call	cdr3_aa
TRBV29-1	SVEDNRGYGYT
TRBV4-2	ASSQGGGTDTQY
TRBV5-1	ASSPKTGLNTEAF
TRBV10-2	ASSESPQPQH
TRBV11-2	ASSPWAGGLSGNTIY
TRBV7-9	ASSFPGLATNTGELF
TRBV29-1	SVDVRNEQF
TRBV5-1	ASSSGPLSGANVLT
TRBV15	ATSRDRGQSYEQY
TRBV10-3	AISEGLAGSTDTQY
TRBV13	ASSHRDRTFGYT
TRBV29-1	SVGGYRQGSTDTQY
TRBV27	ASRPPGSRSYHEQY
TRBV5-6	ASSFLGRGTTGELF
TRBV7-9	ASLTGRNTGELF
TRBV19	ASSIIPGQASTDTQY
TRBV7-8	ASSLGVPAGGAYEQY
TRBV7-6	ASSLGQEYEQY
TRBV30	AWSSGQGFDEQY
TRBV6-5	ASSYSWTGGETQY
TRBV30	AWSVRTPNPNYGYT
TRBV5-1	ASSLFQGLGELF
TRBV11-2	ASSSDWMSYT
TRBV27	ASSGTSGSFGEQY
TRBV5-1	ASSLAASILREEQY
TRBV19	ASSISTSGIYEQY
TRBV4-2	ASSQEGGPLGGNTIY
TRBV7-6	ASSLAVVGEQY
TRBV7-6	ASSPTSHTDTQY
TRBV6-5	ASSYSTGPYEQY
TRBV5-8	ASSLRGNPTSEQY
TRBV11-2	ASSAGAHTQY
TRBV15	ATSNRGGVYNEQF
TRBV5-1	ASSPDWGPVNTIY
TRBV6-5	ASSYGQTEAF
TRBV5-1	ASSPTVKNEKLF
TRBV5-4	ASSATGGGSTTEAF
TRBV2	ASSEAWGLAGGNEQF
TRBV28	ASSLIRGRSYGYT
TRBV28	ASRKGHREQEPQH
TRBV7-6	ASSVAGGRTYEQY
TRBV9	ASSVVSGTLFSEQF
TRBV7-9	ASSLSTRGQAGANVLT
TRBV27	ASIDRFSLPISYNEQF
TRBV9	ASSVGAGVHQPQH
TRBV6-1	ASSELGQVRHEQY